This T cell receptor (beta chain) was sequenced during a study of post-analysis software for immune sequencing data. Overall study: Clinical courses comprised relapsing-remitting, secondary progressive and progressive-relapsing multiple sclerosis.

Study-level findings and limits: About 5 TRBV segments were significantly more frequent in patients than in controls. TRBV5-6, TRBV5-1 and TRBV20-1 were among these segments. Samples made in the same batch grouped tightly together by F measure.

This clonotype has just a few counts. Its matching antigen is unknown. Germline CDR1 SGHTA, CDR2 FQGNSA. The CDR3 extends over 13 amino acids. The V and J ends lost 3 bases and 9 bases respectively, with 12 bases between them. Researchers reported that TCR beta cDNA libraries carried unique molecular identifiers. From the PCR reads, TCRdb called clonotypes with MiXCR, one entry per CDR3 protein. The sample records 500,000 to 600,000 distinct CDR3 sequences, about 40% being singletons. This rearrangement joins TRBV7-2 to TRBJ2-1; TRBD2 might be the D (7 bases). What was sequenced was blood. The clonotype comes from a girl aged 10 to 17 with multiple sclerosis. CDR3 nucleotide sequence: TGTGCCAGCAGCTTGGTGGGGGGGCTTGAGCAGTTCTTC. Its protein is CASSLVGGLEQFF.